Below, 27 T cell receptor beta chains from the same sample are listed, as sequenced in a study of blood T cell repertoires in COVID-19. Method: immunoSEQ multiplex PCR; TCRdb's copy keeps in-frame clones and lacks some. The sample lists approximately 240,000 clones, around 80% occurring once. Sequences were obtained from peripheral blood. These receptors all stem from a woman aged 40 to 50 who had recovered from COVID-19.

The CDR3 sequence is CASSTRGPPTEAFF. In nucleotides, the CDR3 is TGTGCCAGTAGCACCAGGGGGCCCCCCACTGAAGCTTTCTTT. The chain is built from TRBV19 and TRBJ1-1, with 8 bases lining up with TRBD1. The CDR3 is 14 amino acids. From germline, CDR1 is LNHDA and CDR2 SQIVND (reference sequence). The junction had 7 bases not matched to a gene; V was cut back by 6 bases and J by 4 bases.

This rearrangement joins TRBV18 to TRBJ2-2, with TRBD1 matching over 8 bases. Germline CDR1 KGHSH, CDR2 LQKENI. The CDR3 length is 16 residues. The junction had 8 bases not matched to a gene; V was cut back by 6 bases and J by 2 bases. The CDR3 here is CASSRGPSRNTGELFF. For the CDR3, the DNA is TGTGCCAGCTCCAGGGGGCCCTCACGAAACACCGGGGAGCTGTTTTTT.

V usage is TRBV6-4 and J usage is TRBJ2-1, with D perhaps TRBD2 (6 bases). Trimming pared 4 bases from V and 9 bases from J, leaving 10 bases between. The CDR3 sequence is 12 residues long. The germline V gene has CDR1 MRHNA and CDR2 SNTAGT. The CDR3 coding sequence is TGTGCCAGCAGTGGAGCAGCGGGTGAGCAGTTCTTC. Translated, it gives CASSGAAGEQFF.

The rearrangement links TRBV12-5 to TRBJ2-3, with D perhaps TRBD1 (6 bases). CDR1 LGHNT and CDR2 FRNRAP come from the germline V gene. The CDR3 consists of 15 residues. The V end lost 3 bases, the J end lost 0 bases, and 10 bases lay between the germline ends. The CDR3 coding sequence is TGTGCTAGTGGTTTCCTACAGGGAAGCACAGATACGCAGTATTTT. Translated: CASGFLQGSTDTQYF.

This sequence joins TRBV5-1 and TRBJ2-7; the match to TRBD1 covers 9 bases. With 4 bases clipped from V and 3 bases from J, the junction kept 5 bases outside the gene matches. From germline, CDR1 is SGHRS and CDR2 YFSETQ. CDR3 size: 14 residues. The DNA for the CDR3 is TGCGCCAGCAGCGCGACAGGGGGGGTCTACGAGCAGTACTTC. Translation gives CASSATGGVYEQYF.

CDR3 DNA: TGTGCCACCAGTCCCAACCGGGACAGGGGCGAGCAGTACTTC. Protein product: CATSPNRDRGEQYF. The chain has TRBV24-1 and TRBJ2-7; TRBD1 matches 10 bases. This CDR3 has 14 residues. Germline V CDR1 and CDR2: KGHDR, SFDVKD. After removal of 6 bases from V and 6 bases from J, the junction contained 7 bases not matched to a gene.

The rearrangement links TRBV7-8 to TRBJ1-1, with D possibly being TRBD1 (6 bases). Per germline, CDR1 SGHVS and CDR2 FQNEAQ. The CDR3 runs 16 residues. The V gene lost 1 base and the J gene lost 1 base, with 13 bases spanning the gap. DNA for the CDR3: TGTGCCAGCAGCTTAGTTTCGTTACAGGGGAACACTGAAGCTTTCTTT. Residues: CASSLVSLQGNTEAFF.

This clone has more than one count but fewer than ten. The chain uses TRBV25-1 and TRBJ1-2; possible D gene TRBD1, 5 bases. This CDR3 comprises 13 residues. V was cut by 3 bases and J by 7 bases, with 12 bases left in between. Germline V gene lookup returns CDR1 MGHDK and CDR2 SYGVNS. The CDR3 sequence: CASSDDSLSGYTF. The CDR3 nucleotides read TGTGCCAGCAGTGACGACAGCTTAAGTGGCTACACCTTC.

The V call is TRBV7-2, the J call TRBJ2-1; D is possibly TRBD2 (5 bases). V was clipped by 4 bases and J by 4 bases, with 8 bases between them. CDR1 and CDR2 (germline): SGHTA, FQGNSA. The CDR3 is 13 residues long. CDR3 in DNA: TGTGCCAGCAGCTGGGGAGAGTACAATGAGCAGTTCTTC. Amino acid sequence: CASSWGEYNEQFF.

V gene TRBV5-1 combines with J gene TRBJ2-7; 7 nucleotides match TRBD1. Per germline, CDR1 SGHRS and CDR2 YFSETQ. CDR3 length equals 14 residues. The trim removed 2 bases at V and 5 bases at J, leaving 7 bases unmatched. The CDR3 loop is CASSFRDSADEQYF. The CDR3 nucleotides are TGCGCCAGCAGCTTCCGGGACAGTGCGGACGAGCAGTACTTC.

This sequence joins TRBV30 and TRBJ1-5; D is possibly TRBD1 (6 bases). V lost 3 bases, J lost 0 bases, and 15 bases lay in between. From germline, CDR1 is GTSNPN and CDR2 SVGIG (reference sequence). This CDR3 is built from 16 residues. The CDR3 is CAWRQGGLYSNQPQHF. CDR3 DNA: TGTGCCTGGAGACAGGGTGGTTTATATAGCAATCAGCCCCAGCATTTT.

CDR3 in DNA: TGTGCCAGCAGCTTAGGCGGAGCCAAAAACATTCAGTACTTC. Translation gives CASSLGGAKNIQYF. This chain connects TRBV7-2 to TRBJ2-4; D uncertain. V was shortened by 1 base and J by 0 bases, with 4 bases between the two germline ends. CDR1 and CDR2 (germline): SGHTA, FQGNSA. CDR3 size: 14 residues.

This sequence joins TRBV7-2 and TRBJ1-6; TRBD1 matches at 10 bases. J lost 9 bases, V lost 5 bases, and 10 bases had no gene match. From germline, CDR1 is SGHTA and CDR2 FQGNSA. CDR3 length: 16 residues. The CDR3 region is CASSLDRGPLGSPLHF. The CDR3 bases are TGTGCCAGCAGCCTTGACAGGGGGCCGCTCGGTTCACCCCTCCACTTT.

The chain is built from TRBV5-1 and TRBJ2-3; possibly TRBD1 for D (7 bases). This CDR3 spans 15 amino acids. V was cut by 8 bases and J by 2 bases, with 18 bases left in between. Germline-derived CDR1 and CDR2 are SGHRS and YFSETQ. The CDR3, as DNA: TGCGCCAGTGCCCCAGGGGGGCCCTCCACAGATACGCAGTATTTT. Protein product: CASAPGGPSTDTQYF.

Details on this clone: An end of the junction does not agree with germline; a read error may underlie this. The chain couples TRBV7-3 to TRBJ2-2; TRBD1 aligns across 7 bases. CDR3 length equals 19 residues. Germline lookup yields CDR1 SGHTA and CDR2 FQGTGA. The CDR3 sequence: CASSPPQVSTGTNTGELFF. CDR3 nucleotides: TGTGCCAGCAGCCCACCCCAAGTTTCGACAGGGACGAACACCGGAGAGCTGTTTTTT.

The DNA of the CDR3 is TGTGCCAGCAGTTTCGGGACAGGGGAGGTCAATGAGCAGTTCTTC. It is translated as CASSFGTGEVNEQFF. The chain is built from TRBV7-9 and TRBJ2-1, with 10 nucleotides matching TRBD1. J was trimmed by 6 bases and V by 6 bases; bases with no gene match: 8. Per germline, CDR1 SEHNR and CDR2 FQNEAQ (reference sequence). The CDR3 has 15 amino acids.

The chain combines TRBV11-2 with TRBJ1-3; D unresolved. The CDR3 is 12 amino acids. V lost 5 bases, J lost 3 bases, and 5 bases lay in between. Germline lookup yields CDR1 SGHAT and CDR2 FQNNGV. The CDR3 DNA reads TGTGCCAGCAGCCCCTATGGAAACACCATATATTTT. Translating it yields CASSPYGNTIYF.

The chain employs TRBV5-4 and TRBJ1-1; 8 bases match TRBD1. The CDR3 consists of 14 residues. V shed 3 bases and J 1 base; nucleotides not matched to a gene: 2. Germline loops: CDR1 SGHNT, CDR2 YYREEE (reference sequence). The CDR3 is CASSYDRGNTEAFF. CDR3 sequence (DNA): TGTGCCAGCAGCTATGACAGGGGGAACACTGAAGCTTTCTTT.

Only one count was recorded for this clone. This rearrangement joins TRBV4-2 to TRBJ1-1; 7 positions match TRBD1. CDR3 length: 15 residues. Germline-derived CDR1 and CDR2 are LGHNA and YNFKEQ. V lost 2 bases and J lost 4; bases outside the gene matches: 7. CDR3: CASSQKQGEITEAFF. The CDR3 DNA follows: TGTGCCAGCAGCCAAAAGCAGGGGGAAATCACTGAAGCTTTCTTT.

The chain combines TRBV7-2 with TRBJ2-1, with 10 positions matching TRBD2. The V gene end was trimmed by 4 bases and the J gene end by 2 bases; junction bases not matched to a gene: 5. The CDR3 is 16 amino acids. Germline CDR1 SGHTA, CDR2 FQGNSA. The CDR3 sequence: CASSSQSGGAYNEQFF. The CDR3, as DNA: TGTGCCAGCAGCTCTCAAAGCGGGGGGGCCTACAATGAGCAGTTCTTC.

The chain has TRBV5-8 and TRBJ1-3; TRBD1 might be the D (6 bases). Trimming left V 5 bases short and J 4 bases short, with 16 bases between. The germline gives CDR1 SGHTS, CDR2 YDEGEE. The CDR3 runs to 15 residues. The CDR3 loop reads CASSLLRGRGNTIYF. CDR3 DNA sequence: TGTGCCAGCAGTCTATTAAGGGGGAGAGGAAACACCATATATTTT.

The chain is built from TRBV7-2 and TRBJ1-1; tentatively, D is TRBD1 (6 bases). V was clipped by 4 bases and J by 8 bases, with 14 bases between them. CDR3 length: 13 residues. From germline, CDR1 is SGHTA and CDR2 FQGNSA. The CDR3 reads CASSSRSDSEAFF. CDR3 nucleotide sequence: TGTGCCAGCAGCTCCCGCTCGGACAGCGAAGCTTTCTTT.

This clone has only a few counts. This chain uses TRBV5-1 with TRBJ1-2; D remains ambiguous. This CDR3 is built from 16 residues. The V gene lost 4 bases and the J gene lost 8 bases, with 24 bases spanning the gap. Germline lookup yields CDR1 SGHRS and CDR2 YFSETQ. CDR3 nucleotide sequence: TGCGCCAGCAGCCCCGGGAGTTCCCCTCAACAAGGGGGCTACACCTTC. Amino acids: CASSPGSSPQQGGYTF.

The chain links TRBV27 to TRBJ1-6; 8 nucleotides align to TRBD1. The trim removed 6 bases at V and 10 bases at J, leaving 14 bases unmatched. This CDR3 comprises 16 residues. CDR1 and CDR2 (germline): MNHEY, SMNVEV (reference sequence). CDR3 DNA sequence: TGTGCCAGCAGCAGAAAGGGGGGCAGGGGGCAGTCACCCCTCCACTTT. Translating it yields CASSRKGGRGQSPLHF.

J is TRBJ1-5 and V is TRBV2, with a possible D match to TRBD1 (5 bases). There are 14 residues in the CDR3. The germline gives CDR1 SNHLY, CDR2 FYNNEI. Trimming shortened V by 5 bases and J by 5 bases, and 13 bases separated the two germline ends. CDR3 nucleotide sequence: TGTGCCAGCAGTATCAGGGAAGCCGATCAGCCCCAGCATTTT. It translates to CASSIREADQPQHF. The variable domain in full, with the rest retrieved from reference TRBV2 and TRBJ1-5, is EPEVTQTPSHQVTQMGQEVILRCVPISNHLYFYWYRQILGQKVEFLVSFYNNEISEKSEIFDDQFSVERPDGSNFTLKIRSTKLEDSAMYFCASSIREADQPQHFGDGTRLSIL.

The genes are TRBV6-5 and TRBJ1-4, with 7 bases aligning to TRBD1. This CDR3 spans 14 amino acids. Trimming removed 8 bases from V and 8 bases from J; junction bases left unmatched: 11. Germline-derived CDR1 and CDR2 are MNHEY and SVGAGI. The CDR3 region is CASDTLQGDEKLFF. The CDR3 DNA reads as TGTGCCAGCGATACACTTCAGGGGGACGAAAAACTGTTTTTT.

J is TRBJ2-1 and V is TRBV30; D gene uncertain. Trimming pared 5 bases from V and 5 bases from J, leaving 10 bases between. The germline CDR1 and CDR2 sequences are GTSNPN and SVGIG (reference sequence). The CDR3 is made up of 12 amino acids. DNA for the CDR3: TGTGCCTGGGGTTCCTCGGACAATGAGCAGTTCTTC. Amino acid sequence: CAWGSSDNEQFF.